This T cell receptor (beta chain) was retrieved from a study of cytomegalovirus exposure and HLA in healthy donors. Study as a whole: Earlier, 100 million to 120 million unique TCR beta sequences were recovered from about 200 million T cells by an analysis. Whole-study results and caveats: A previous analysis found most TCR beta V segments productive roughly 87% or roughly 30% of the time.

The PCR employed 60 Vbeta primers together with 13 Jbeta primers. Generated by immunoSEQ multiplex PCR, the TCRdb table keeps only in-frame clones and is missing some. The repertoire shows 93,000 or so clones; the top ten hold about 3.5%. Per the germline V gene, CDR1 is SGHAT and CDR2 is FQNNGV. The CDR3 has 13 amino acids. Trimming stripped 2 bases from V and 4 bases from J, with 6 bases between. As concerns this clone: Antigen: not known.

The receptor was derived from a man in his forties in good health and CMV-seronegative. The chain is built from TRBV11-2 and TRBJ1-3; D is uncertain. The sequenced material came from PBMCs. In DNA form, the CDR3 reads TGTGCCAGCAGCTTACTGCTAGGAAACACCATATATTTT. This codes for CASSLLLGNTIYF. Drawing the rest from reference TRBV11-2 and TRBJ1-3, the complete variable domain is EAGVAQSPRYKIIEKRQSVAFWCNPISGHATLYWYQQILGQGPKLLIQFQNNGVVDDSQLPKDRFSAERLKGVDSTLKIQPAKLEDSAVYLCASSLLLGNTIYFGEGSWLTVV.